This T cell receptor (beta chain) was found in a study of T cells in Graves' hyperthyroidism and ophthalmopathy. The CDR3 is 17 residues long. The germline gives CDR1 SEHNR, CDR2 FQNEAQ (reference sequence). RNA transcripts gave rise to amplified TCR beta CDR3 regions. The HTBI set primed first-round TCR CDR3 RT-PCR. A single record per CDR3 protein comes from TCRdb applying MiXCR to the multiplex PCR reads. This table has 480,000 or so distinct CDR3 sequences, 40% to 50% appearing once. Concerning this clonotype: The antigen is not known. One junction end disagrees with the germline gene, perhaps due to a read error.

Whole-study results and caveats: Most expanded thyroid clonotypes above 0.001 recurred in blood. The model forecast ophthalmopathy, anticipating it by a median around 6.5 months before onset. A model built on 13 V-J features separated ophthalmopathy from stable hyperthyroidism.

Diagnosis relied on clinical symptoms, serum thyroxine and TRAb, thyroid ultrasound and orbital computed tomography. Sequencing used peripheral blood or thyroid tissue (not recorded which). The rearrangement uses TRBV7-9 and TRBJ2-2; 14 positions agree with TRBD2. This clonotype was obtained from an adult woman with Graves' disease, either hyperthyroidism or ophthalmopathy (not recorded which). This CDR3 reads CASSPGLAGEGTGGLFF. The CDR3 bases are TGTGCCAGCAGCCCGGGACTAGCGGGAGAAGGCACCGGGGGGCTGTTTTTT.